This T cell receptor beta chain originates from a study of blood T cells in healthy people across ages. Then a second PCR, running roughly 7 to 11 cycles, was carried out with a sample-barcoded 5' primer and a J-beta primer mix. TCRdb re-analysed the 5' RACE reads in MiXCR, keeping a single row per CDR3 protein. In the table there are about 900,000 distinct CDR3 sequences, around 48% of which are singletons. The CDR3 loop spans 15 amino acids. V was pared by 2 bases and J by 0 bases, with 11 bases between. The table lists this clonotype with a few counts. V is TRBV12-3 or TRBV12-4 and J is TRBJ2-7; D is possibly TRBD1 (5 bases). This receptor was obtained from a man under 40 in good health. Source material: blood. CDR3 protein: CASSLRGPVSYEQYF. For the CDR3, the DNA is TGTGCCAGCAGTTTAAGGGGCCCAGTCTCCTACGAGCAGTACTTC.